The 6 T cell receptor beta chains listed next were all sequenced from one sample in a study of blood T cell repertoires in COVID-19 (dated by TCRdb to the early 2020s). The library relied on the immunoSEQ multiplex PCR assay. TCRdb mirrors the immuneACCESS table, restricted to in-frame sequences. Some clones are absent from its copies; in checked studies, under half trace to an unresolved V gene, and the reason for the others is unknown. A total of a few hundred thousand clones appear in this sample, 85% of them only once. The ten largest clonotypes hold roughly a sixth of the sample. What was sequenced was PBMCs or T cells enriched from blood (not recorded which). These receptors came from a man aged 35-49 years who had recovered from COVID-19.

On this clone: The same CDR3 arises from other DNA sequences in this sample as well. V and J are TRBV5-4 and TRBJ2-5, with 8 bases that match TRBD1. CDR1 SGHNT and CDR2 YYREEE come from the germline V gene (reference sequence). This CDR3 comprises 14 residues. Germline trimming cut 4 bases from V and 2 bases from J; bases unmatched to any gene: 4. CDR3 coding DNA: TGTGCCAGCAGCCTCCAGGGGGCGCAAGAGACCCAGTACTTC. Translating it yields CASSLQGAQETQYF. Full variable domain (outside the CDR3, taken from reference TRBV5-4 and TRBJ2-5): ETGVTQSPTHLIKTRGQQVTLRCSSQSGHNTVSWYQQALGQGPQFIFQYYREEENGRGNFPPRFSGLQFPNYSSELNVNALELDDSALYLCASSLQGAQETQYFGPGTRLLVL.

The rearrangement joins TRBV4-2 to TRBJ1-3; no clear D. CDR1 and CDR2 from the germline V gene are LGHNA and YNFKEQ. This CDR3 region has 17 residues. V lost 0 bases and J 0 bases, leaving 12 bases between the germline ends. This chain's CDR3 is CASSQDLGQSSGNTIYF. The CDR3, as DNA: TGTGCCAGCAGCCAAGATCTTGGGCAGAGCTCTGGAAACACCATATATTTT.

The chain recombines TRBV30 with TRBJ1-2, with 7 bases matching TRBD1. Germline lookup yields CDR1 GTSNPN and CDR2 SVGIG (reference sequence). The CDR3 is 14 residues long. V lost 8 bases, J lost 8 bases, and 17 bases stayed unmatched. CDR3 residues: CAGDLRGPSGGYTF. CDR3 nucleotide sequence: TGTGCCGGGGATTTAAGGGGGCCCTCGGGGGGCTACACCTTC.

The CDR3 region is CASRRQGEGSPLHF. The DNA for the CDR3 is TGTGCCAGCAGGAGACAGGGAGAGGGATCACCCCTCCACTTT. V and J are TRBV2 and TRBJ1-6; 7 bases map to TRBD1. The CDR3 consists of 14 residues. Germline V lookup: CDR1 SNHLY, CDR2 FYNNEI. Germline trimming cut 6 bases from V and 10 bases from J; bases unmatched to any gene: 9.

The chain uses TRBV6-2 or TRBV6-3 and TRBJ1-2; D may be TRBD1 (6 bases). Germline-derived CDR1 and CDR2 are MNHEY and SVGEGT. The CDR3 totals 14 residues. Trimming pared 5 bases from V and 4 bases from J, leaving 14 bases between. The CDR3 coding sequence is TGTGCCAGCAGTGCAACGACAGGCCTCTATGGCTACACCTTC. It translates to CASSATTGLYGYTF.

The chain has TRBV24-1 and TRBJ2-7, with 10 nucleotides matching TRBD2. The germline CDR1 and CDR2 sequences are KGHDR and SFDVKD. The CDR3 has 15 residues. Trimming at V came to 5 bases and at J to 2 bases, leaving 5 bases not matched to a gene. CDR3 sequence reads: CATSASGRLAYEQYF. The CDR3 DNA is TGTGCCACCAGTGCTAGCGGGAGACTCGCCTACGAGCAGTACTTC.